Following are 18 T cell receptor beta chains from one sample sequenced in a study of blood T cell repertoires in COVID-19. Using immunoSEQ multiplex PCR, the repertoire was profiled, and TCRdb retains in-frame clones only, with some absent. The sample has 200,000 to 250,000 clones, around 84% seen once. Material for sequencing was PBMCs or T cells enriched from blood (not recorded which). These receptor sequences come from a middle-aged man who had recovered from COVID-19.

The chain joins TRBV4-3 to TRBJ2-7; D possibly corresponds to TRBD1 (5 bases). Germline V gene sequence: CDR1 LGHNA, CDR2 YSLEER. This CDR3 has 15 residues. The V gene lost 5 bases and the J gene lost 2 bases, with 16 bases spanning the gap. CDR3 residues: CASSFLKGFAYEQYF. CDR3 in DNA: TGCGCCAGCAGCTTCCTAAAGGGGTTTGCCTACGAGCAGTACTTC.

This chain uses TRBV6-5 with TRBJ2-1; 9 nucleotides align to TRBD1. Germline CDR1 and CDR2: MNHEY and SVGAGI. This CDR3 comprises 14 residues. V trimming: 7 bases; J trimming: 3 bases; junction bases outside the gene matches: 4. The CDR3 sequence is CASTGQGSYNEQFF. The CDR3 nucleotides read TGTGCCAGCACCGGACAGGGGAGCTACAATGAGCAGTTCTTC.

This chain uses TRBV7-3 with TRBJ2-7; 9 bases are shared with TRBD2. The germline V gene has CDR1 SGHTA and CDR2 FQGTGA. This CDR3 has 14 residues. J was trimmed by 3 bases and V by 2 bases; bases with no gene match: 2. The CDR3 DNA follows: TGTGCCAGCAGCTTAGGTAGCGGGGGCTACGAGCAGTACTTC. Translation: CASSLGSGGYEQYF.

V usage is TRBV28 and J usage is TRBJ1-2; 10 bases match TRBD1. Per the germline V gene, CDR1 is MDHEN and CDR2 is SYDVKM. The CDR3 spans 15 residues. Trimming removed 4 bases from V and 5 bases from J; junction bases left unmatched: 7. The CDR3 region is CASSSGQGGSYGYTF. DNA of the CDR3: TGTGCCAGCAGTTCTGGACAGGGGGGTTCATATGGCTACACCTTC.

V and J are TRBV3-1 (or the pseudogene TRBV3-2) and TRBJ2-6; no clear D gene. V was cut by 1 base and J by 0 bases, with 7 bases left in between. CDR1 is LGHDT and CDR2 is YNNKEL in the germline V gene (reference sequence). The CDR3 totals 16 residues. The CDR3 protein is CASSQAGTSGANVLTF. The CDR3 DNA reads TGTGCCAGCAGCCAAGCGGGTACCTCTGGGGCCAACGTCCTGACTTTC.

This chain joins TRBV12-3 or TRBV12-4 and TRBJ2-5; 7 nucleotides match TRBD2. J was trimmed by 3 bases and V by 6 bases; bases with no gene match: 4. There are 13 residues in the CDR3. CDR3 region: CASRTRGEETQYF. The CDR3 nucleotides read TGTGCCAGCAGGACCCGGGGGGAAGAGACCCAGTACTTC.

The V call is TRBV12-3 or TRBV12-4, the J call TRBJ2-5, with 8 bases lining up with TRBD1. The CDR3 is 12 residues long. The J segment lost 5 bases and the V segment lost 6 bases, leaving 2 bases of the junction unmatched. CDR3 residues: CASRRDRETQYF. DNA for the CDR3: TGTGCCAGCAGGAGGGACAGGGAGACCCAGTACTTC.

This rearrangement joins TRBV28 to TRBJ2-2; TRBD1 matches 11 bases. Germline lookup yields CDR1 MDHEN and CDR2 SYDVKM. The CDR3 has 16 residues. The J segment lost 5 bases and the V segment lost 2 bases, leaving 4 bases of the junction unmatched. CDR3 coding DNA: TGTGCCAGCAGTTTAAGGGGGACAGGGGGAACCGGGGAGCTGTTTTTT. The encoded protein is CASSLRGTGGTGELFF.

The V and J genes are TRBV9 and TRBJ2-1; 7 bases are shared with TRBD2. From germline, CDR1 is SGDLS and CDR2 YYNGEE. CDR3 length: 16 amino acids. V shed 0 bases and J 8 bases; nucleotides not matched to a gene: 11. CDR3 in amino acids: CASSVATGGWGHEQFF. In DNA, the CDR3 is TGTGCCAGCAGCGTAGCTACGGGGGGTTGGGGCCATGAGCAGTTCTTC. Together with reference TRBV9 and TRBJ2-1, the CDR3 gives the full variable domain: DSGVTQTPKHLITATGQRVTLRCSPRSGDLSVYWYQQSLDQGLQFLIQYYNGEERAKGNILERFSAQQFPDLHSELNLSSLELGDSALYFCASSVATGGWGHEQFFGPGTRLTVL.

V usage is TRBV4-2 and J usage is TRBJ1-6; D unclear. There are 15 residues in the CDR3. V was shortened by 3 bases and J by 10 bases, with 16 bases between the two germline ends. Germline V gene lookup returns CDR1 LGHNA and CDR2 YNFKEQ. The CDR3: CASSQIASYYSPLHF. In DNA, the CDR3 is TGTGCCAGCAGCCAGATAGCAAGTTATTACTCACCCCTCCACTTT.

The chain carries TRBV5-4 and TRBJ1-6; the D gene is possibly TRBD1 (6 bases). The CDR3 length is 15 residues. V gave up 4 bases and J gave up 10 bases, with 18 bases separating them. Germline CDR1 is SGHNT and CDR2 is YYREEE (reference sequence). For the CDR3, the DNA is TGTGCCAGCAGCCTCTCCTTGGGGGCCGACTCACCCCTCCACTTT. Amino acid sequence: CASSLSLGADSPLHF.

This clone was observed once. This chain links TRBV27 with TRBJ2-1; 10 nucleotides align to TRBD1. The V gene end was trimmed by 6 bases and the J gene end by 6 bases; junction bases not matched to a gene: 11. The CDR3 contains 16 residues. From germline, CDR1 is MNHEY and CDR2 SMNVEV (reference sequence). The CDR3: CASSSYFGTGVNEQFF. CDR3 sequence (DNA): TGTGCCAGCAGCTCTTACTTCGGGACAGGGGTCAATGAGCAGTTCTTC.

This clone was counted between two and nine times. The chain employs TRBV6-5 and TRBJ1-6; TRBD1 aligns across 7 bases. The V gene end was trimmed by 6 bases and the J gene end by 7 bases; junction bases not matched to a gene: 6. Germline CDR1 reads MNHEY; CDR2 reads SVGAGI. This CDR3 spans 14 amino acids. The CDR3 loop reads CASRVRDSNSPLHF. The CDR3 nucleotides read TGTGCCAGCAGGGTCCGGGACAGCAATTCACCCCTCCACTTT.

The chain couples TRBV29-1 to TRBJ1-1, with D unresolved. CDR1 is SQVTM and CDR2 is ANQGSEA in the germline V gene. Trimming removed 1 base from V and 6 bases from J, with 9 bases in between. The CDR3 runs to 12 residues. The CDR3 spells CSVEVGSAEAFF. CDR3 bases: TGCAGCGTTGAAGTCGGAAGCGCTGAAGCTTTCTTT.

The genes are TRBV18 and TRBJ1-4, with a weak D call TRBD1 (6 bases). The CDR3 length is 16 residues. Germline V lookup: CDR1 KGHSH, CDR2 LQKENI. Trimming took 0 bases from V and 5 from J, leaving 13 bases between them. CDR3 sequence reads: CASSPPAGQNNEKLFF. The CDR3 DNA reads TGTGCCAGCTCACCACCGGCCGGACAGAACAATGAAAAACTGTTTTTT.

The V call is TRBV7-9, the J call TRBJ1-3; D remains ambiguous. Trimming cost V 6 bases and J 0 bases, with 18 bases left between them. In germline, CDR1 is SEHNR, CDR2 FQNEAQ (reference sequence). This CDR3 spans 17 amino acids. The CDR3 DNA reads TGTGCCAGCAGACCAAATAGTGTGAGTCGCTCTGGAAACACCATATATTTT. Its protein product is CASRPNSVSRSGNTIYF.

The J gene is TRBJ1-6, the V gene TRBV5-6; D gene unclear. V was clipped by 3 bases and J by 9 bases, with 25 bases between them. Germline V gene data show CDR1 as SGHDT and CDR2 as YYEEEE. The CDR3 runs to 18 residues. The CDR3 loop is CASSSLKEIALDRSPLHF. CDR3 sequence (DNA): TGTGCCAGCAGCTCACTAAAAGAGATAGCGTTGGACCGTTCACCCCTCCACTTT.

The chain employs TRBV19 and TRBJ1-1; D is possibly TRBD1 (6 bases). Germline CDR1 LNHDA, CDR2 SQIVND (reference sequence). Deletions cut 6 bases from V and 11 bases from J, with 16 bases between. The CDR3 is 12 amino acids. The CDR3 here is CASRTGHQRAFF. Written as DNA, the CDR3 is TGTGCCAGTAGAACGGGACACCAGAGGGCTTTCTTT.